A single sample gave rise to the 21 T cell receptor beta chains below, sequenced in a study of OX40 agonist ivuxolimab in advanced cancers. Clones were read by immunoSEQ multiplex PCR, and TCRdb kept only the in-frame ones, dropping some. The repertoire has fewer than 100,000 clones, approximately 91% of them found once; the top ten carry approximately 0.3%. This material consisted of CD4+ or CD8+ T cells sorted from blood, taken in a trial of the OX40 agonist ivuxolimab. All receptors come from an adult with an advanced solid tumor such as melanoma, head and neck, liver or kidney cancer.

This clone was counted between two and nine times. This chain links TRBV2 with TRBJ1-5, with TRBD1 matching over 8 bases. The trim removed 7 bases at V and 7 bases at J, leaving 6 bases unmatched. Germline V lookup: CDR1 SNHLY, CDR2 FYNNEI. The length of the CDR3 is 13 residues. The DNA of the CDR3 is TGTGCCAGCAAATGGACAGGGCGGCAGCCCCAGCATTTT. It is translated as CASKWTGRQPQHF.

The chain uses TRBV13 and TRBJ1-4, with 10 bases fitting TRBD1. Trimming at V came to 3 bases and at J to 5 bases, leaving 6 bases not matched to a gene. The length of the CDR3 is 16 residues. The germline V gene has CDR1 PRHDT and CDR2 FYEKMQ (reference sequence). The CDR3 is CASSFQPTGGNEKLFF. CDR3 in DNA: TGTGCCAGCAGCTTCCAACCGACAGGGGGCAATGAAAAACTGTTTTTT.

This chain links TRBV4-2 with TRBJ1-5; no firm D call. Germline CDR1 and CDR2: LGHNA and YNFKEQ. The CDR3 runs 17 residues. With 0 bases removed from V and 2 bases from J, the gap between germline ends came to 14 bases. CDR3 nucleotide sequence: TGTGCCAGCAGCCAAGATCCCACTGGGCATGGCAATCAGCCCCAGCATTTT. Protein product: CASSQDPTGHGNQPQHF.

The chain uses TRBV5-1 and TRBJ1-2, with 10 nucleotides matching TRBD1. The CDR3 covers 17 residues. Germline CDR1 SGHRS, CDR2 YFSETQ. Unmatched junction bases numbered 11, after V lost 2 bases and J lost 4 bases. The CDR3 sequence: CASSFEVLRTGGYGYTF. In DNA form, the CDR3 reads TGCGCCAGCAGCTTCGAGGTTCTTCGGACAGGGGGCTATGGCTACACCTTC.

The count of this clone is one. The chain recombines TRBV19 with TRBJ2-2, with D unresolved. V was clipped by 3 bases and J by 2 bases, with 7 bases between them. The CDR3 sequence is 14 residues long. The germline CDR1 and CDR2 sequences are LNHDA and SQIVND (reference sequence). DNA for the CDR3: TGTGCCAGTAGTATTATCAGAAACACCGGGGAGCTGTTTTTT. Its translation is CASSIIRNTGELFF.

The chain is built from TRBV7-6 and TRBJ2-5; the D gene is possibly TRBD1 (6 bases). The better agreement between TRBJ2-7 and the DNA end casts doubt on the J call. This CDR3 spans 16 amino acids. Germline V lookup: CDR1 SGHVS, CDR2 FNYEAQ. The CDR3 here is CASSLGQAGGFYEQYF. CDR3 in DNA: TGTGCCAGCAGCTTAGGACAGGCTGGGGGATTTTACGAGCAGTACTTC.

V gene TRBV11-3 combines with J gene TRBJ2-7, with D possibly matching TRBD1 (6 bases). The CDR3 runs to 13 residues. Germline V gene sequence: CDR1 SGHNT, CDR2 YENEEA. V dropped 4 bases and J dropped 4 bases, with 11 bases sitting between them. The CDR3 DNA is TGTGCCAGCAGCTGGGACACCGGGTACGAGCAGTACTTC. Amino acid sequence: CASSWDTGYEQYF.

J is TRBJ2-1 and V is TRBV5-4; 10 positions match TRBD2. The CDR3 is made up of 18 amino acids. V shed 0 bases, J shed 5 bases, and the junction held 11 bases outside the gene matches. The germline V gene has CDR1 SGHNT and CDR2 YYREEE (reference sequence). In DNA form, the CDR3 reads TGTGCCAGCAGCTTGGGTCCTAGCGGGAGCTCCTTCGACAATGAGCAGTTCTTC. The encoded protein is CASSLGPSGSSFDNEQFF.

This clone was seen once. The V call is TRBV12-1, the J call TRBJ1-2; the D call in the table, TRBD1, was not verified against the DNA. TRBV12-1 is classified as a pseudogene. The CDR3 consists of 17 residues. The CDR3 DNA sequence: TGTGCCAGCAGCTTTGCAGGGGGTAGGCCCGCCTTTTATGGCTACACCTTC. Protein sequence: CASSFAGGRPAFYGYTF.

J is TRBJ1-2 and V is TRBV28, with 8 positions matching TRBD1. The germline V gene has CDR1 MDHEN and CDR2 SYDVKM. This CDR3 is built from 16 residues. V was clipped by 6 bases and J by 7 bases; unmatched bases: 16. The CDR3 loop is CASSPGGTGPLGGYTF. The CDR3 bases are TGTGCCAGCAGCCCAGGCGGGACAGGCCCCCTCGGTGGCTACACCTTC.

The chain links TRBV4-2 to TRBJ2-1; TRBD2 aligns across 10 bases. The CDR3 extends over 19 amino acids. The germline CDR1 and CDR2 sequences are LGHNA and YNFKEQ. Germline trimming cut 0 bases from V and 4 bases from J; bases unmatched to any gene: 12. The CDR3 sequence: CASSQDSRASGSRYNEQFF. CDR3 nucleotides: TGTGCCAGCAGCCAAGACTCGAGGGCTAGCGGGAGTAGGTACAATGAGCAGTTCTTC.

This sequence joins TRBV6-1 and TRBJ2-7; tentative D call: TRBD2 (5 bases). This CDR3 has 12 residues. Germline CDR1 is MNHNS and CDR2 is SASEGT. V shed 7 bases and J shed 2 bases, with 9 bases lying between them. Written as DNA, the CDR3 is TGTGCCAGCAAACTAGGGACCTACGAGCAGTACTTC. It specifies CASKLGTYEQYF.

The genes are TRBV6-6 and TRBJ2-3; the match to TRBD1 covers 12 bases. CDR1 MNHNY and CDR2 SVGAGI come from the germline V gene (reference sequence). There are 15 residues in the CDR3. With 5 bases clipped from V and 4 bases from J, the junction kept 4 bases outside the gene matches. CDR3 residues: CASSARDRGPDTQYF. DNA of the CDR3: TGTGCCAGCAGTGCCCGGGACAGGGGGCCAGATACGCAGTATTTT.

The chain carries TRBV28 and TRBJ2-5, with D possibly matching TRBD1 (5 bases). The ends were cut back, 5 bases at V and 4 bases at J, with 11 bases in the middle. Germline CDR1 and CDR2: MDHEN and SYDVKM. CDR3 size: 13 residues. CDR3 in DNA: TGTGCCAGCAGTATAACAGGCTTAGAGACCCAGTACTTC. Translated, it gives CASSITGLETQYF.

A single count supports this clone. CDR3 protein: CASRPRTNNYGYTF. CDR3 in DNA: TGTGCCAGCAGGCCCAGAACAAACAACTATGGCTACACCTTC. The chain has TRBV27 and TRBJ1-2, with D unclear. The CDR3 totals 14 residues. The V gene lost 6 bases and the J gene lost 2 bases, with 13 bases spanning the gap. The germline V gene encodes CDR1 MNHEY and CDR2 SMNVEV (reference sequence).

The J gene is TRBJ2-3, the V gene TRBV18, with D perhaps TRBD1 (5 bases). Germline CDR1 reads KGHSH; CDR2 reads LQKENI. The CDR3 consists of 16 residues. Trimming stripped 2 bases from V and 0 bases from J, with 12 bases between. The CDR3 region has the DNA TGTGCCAGCTCACCATCAGGGATTTCTAGCACAGATACGCAGTATTTT. Protein: CASSPSGISSTDTQYF.

V gene TRBV28 combines with J gene TRBJ1-5, with D uncertain. In germline, CDR1 is MDHEN, CDR2 SYDVKM. The V gene lost 2 bases and the J gene lost 6 bases, with 8 bases spanning the gap. The CDR3 sequence is 13 residues long. The CDR3 DNA reads TGTGCCAGCAGTTTACTGGTGGGTCAGCCCCAGCATTTT. Translated: CASSLLVGQPQHF.

This clone came up once. The chain has TRBV6-5 and TRBJ2-7; tentative D call: TRBD1 (6 bases). V lost 6 bases, J lost 0 bases, and 15 bases lay in between. Germline CDR1 is MNHEY and CDR2 is SVGAGI. CDR3 length equals 15 residues. The CDR3 sequence is CASRLTRDNSYEQYF. The DNA for the CDR3 is TGTGCCAGCAGACTGACTCGGGACAACTCCTACGAGCAGTACTTC.

The J gene is TRBJ1-3, the V gene TRBV7-2; 7 bases match TRBD1. Looked up from germline, CDR1 is SGHTA and CDR2 is FQGNSA. CDR3 length equals 15 residues. Germline trimming cut 5 bases from V and 3 bases from J; bases unmatched to any gene: 7. The CDR3 reads CASSGQRGLGNTIYF. The CDR3 DNA sequence: TGTGCCAGCAGCGGACAGAGGGGGCTTGGAAACACCATATATTTT.

The CDR3 coding sequence is TGTGCCAGCAGTGAAGGAGCGGGAGAGGTCCCAAGCTCCTACGAGCAGTACTTC. Protein product: CASSEGAGEVPSSYEQYF. V and J are TRBV6-4 and TRBJ2-7; 8 nucleotides line up with TRBD2. With V trimmed by 3 bases and J by 0 bases, 13 bases remained unmatched. Germline-derived CDR1 and CDR2 are MRHNA and SNTAGT. The CDR3 length is 18 residues.

The chain combines TRBV18 with TRBJ1-5, with 9 bases that match TRBD1. Germline V gives CDR1 KGHSH, CDR2 LQKENI. The CDR3 is 16 residues long. V shed 3 bases and J 0 bases; nucleotides not matched to a gene: 3. Written as DNA, the CDR3 is TGTGCCAGCTCACCCGGGACAGGGAATAGCAATCAGCCCCAGCATTTT. It encodes CASSPGTGNSNQPQHF.